This TCR beta chain is from a study of cytomegalovirus exposure and HLA in healthy donors. General study points: Later analysis identified a missense DCLRE1C variant that was linked to TCR beta V- and J-gene trimming.

A remark on this clone: Its antigen is unknown.

J was trimmed by 10 bases and V by 2 bases; bases with no gene match: 5. Germline V lookup: CDR1 MNHEY, CDR2 SVGAGI. This CDR3 spans 14 amino acids. PCR was performed using 60 Vbeta and 13 Jbeta primers. The method was immunoSEQ multiplex PCR; TCRdb's version includes in-frame clones alone and lacks a portion of them. The table shows 90,000 to 150,000 clones, with about three quarters occurring only once. This sequence joins TRBV6-5 and TRBJ2-1; 10 bases map to TRBD2. The receptor comes from a woman younger than 45 in good health and CMV-seropositive. Sequencing was done on a sample of PBMCs. CDR3 sequence reads: CASSYAKRGGEQFF. For the CDR3, the DNA is TGTGCCAGCAGTTACGCGAAGCGGGGGGGCGAGCAGTTCTTC.